A selection of T cell receptor beta chains follows, all from one sample in a study of T cells in Graves' hyperthyroidism and ophthalmopathy. TCRdb itself ran the multiplex PCR reads through MiXCR, one entry per CDR3 protein. Among hundreds of thousands of distinct CDR3 sequences listed, 35% to 45% were seen once. Sequences were obtained from blood. Every receptor here comes from a man younger than 30 with Graves' hyperthyroidism. Both conserved end residues are part of each CDR3. D genes are given only for firm matches. Clone size, where shown, is once, few, many, or a class for clones that have expanded.

. TRBJ1-5 many TRBV5-6 CASSLWGAGNQPQHF TGTGCCAGCAGCCTGTGGGGGGCTGGGAATCAGCCCCAGCATTTT
. TRBJ2-6 many TRBV20-1 CSARGRDDSGANVLTF TGCAGTGCTAGAGGCCGGGACGACTCTGGGGCCAACGTCCTGACTTTC
. TRBJ1-5 many TRBV28 CASSLSQPQHF TGTGCCAGCAGTTTAAGTCAGCCCCAGCATTTT
. TRBJ2-5 few TRBV9 CASSRGNQETQYF TGTGCCAGCAGTCGAGGGAACCAAGAGACCCAGTACTTC
. TRBJ1-2 few TRBV29-1 CSVPGTNYGYTF TGCAGCGTTCCCGGGACGAACTATGGCTACACCTTC
. TRBJ1-2 . TRBV7-3 CASRFSEDSPDLNYGYTF TGTGCCAGCAGGTTCAGCGAAGACAGCCCAGACCTTAACTATGGCTACACCTTC
. TRBJ1-5 . TRBV12-3/TRBV12-4 CASSLWEIRQPQHF TGTGCCAGCAGTTTGTGGGAGATACGTCAGCCCCAGCATTTT
TRBD2 TRBJ2-2 few TRBV9 CASSASGSPGELFF TGTGCCAGCTCAGCTAGCGGGAGCCCCGGGGAGCTGTTTTTT
TRBD2 TRBJ2-7 few TRBV25-1 CASGGLASYEQYF TGTGCCAGCGGGGGACTAGCAAGCTACGAGCAGTACTTC
TRBD1 TRBJ2-2 . TRBV14 CASSRWDSDTGELFF TGTGCCAGCAGCCGATGGGACAGTGACACCGGGGAGCTGTTTTTT
. TRBJ1-5 many TRBV7-9 CASSSQGQPQHF TGTGCCAGCAGCTCTCAGGGTCAGCCCCAGCATTTT
. TRBJ2-1 few TRBV7-2 CASSLGGTQNEQFF TGTGCCAGCAGCTTAGGCGGGACCCAGAATGAGCAGTTCTTC
. TRBJ2-2 . TRBV15 CATSSTGLFTGELFF TGTGCCACCAGCAGCACGGGCCTTTTCACCGGGGAGCTGTTTTTT
. TRBJ1-4 . TRBV7-9 CASSRGPGRTYEKLFF TGTGCCAGCAGCCGGGGCCCCGGCAGGACCTATGAAAAACTGTTTTTT
. TRBJ2-2 . TRBV29-1 CSVQGNTGELFF TGCAGCGTACAGGGGAACACCGGGGAGCTGTTTTTT
. TRBJ1-1 many TRBV7-9 CASSLGRPGDGAFF TGTGCCAGCAGCTTAGGGCGGCCCGGCGACGGAGCTTTCTTT
. TRBJ2-7 . TRBV5-1 CASSPSQAESSYEQYF TGCGCCAGCAGTCCCAGCCAAGCGGAGAGCTCCTACGAGCAGTACTTC
. TRBJ1-2 . TRBV9 CASSARTDSSFYGYTF TGTGCCAGCAGCGCTCGGACAGACAGCTCCTTCTATGGCTACACCTTC
. TRBJ1-5 few TRBV20-1 CSASLQGLSNQPQHF TGCAGTGCTTCCCTACAGGGTTTGAGCAATCAGCCCCAGCATTTT
TRBD1 TRBJ2-7 . TRBV10-1 CASSAGQGSVEQYF TGCGCCAGCAGTGCCGGACAGGGGAGCGTCGAGCAGTACTTC
. TRBJ1-1 . TRBV19 CASSIESSWTEAFF TGTGCCAGTAGTATAGAGTCCTCATGGACTGAAGCTTTCTTT
. TRBJ2-7 . TRBV7-2 CASSRGTTTLEQYF TGTGCCAGCAGTAGAGGGACAACAACCTTGGAGCAGTACTTC
. TRBJ1-2 . TRBV29-1 CSVPDGDGGYTF TGCAGCGTTCCCGACGGGGACGGGGGCTACACCTTC
. TRBJ2-7 many TRBV29-1 CSVEVGSVNEQYF TGCAGCGTTGAGGTCGGGTCGGTGAACGAGCAGTACTTC
TRBD2 TRBJ2-2 few TRBV9 CASSVGRKREAGELFF TGTGCCAGCAGCGTAGGGAGGAAGCGGGAGGCCGGGGAGCTGTTTTTT
. TRBJ2-7 many TRBV29-1 CSVQGPGARDGGYEQYF TGCAGCGTCCAAGGTCCGGGGGCGAGGGACGGAGGTTACGAGCAGTACTTC
. TRBJ1-1 . TRBV12-3/TRBV12-4 CASQSSASFEAFF TGTGCCAGCCAGTCTTCTGCGAGTTTTGAAGCTTTCTTT
TRBD1 TRBJ1-4 few TRBV19 CASSRGQGYEKLFF TGTGCCAGTAGTAGGGGACAGGGGTACGAAAAACTGTTTTTT
TRBD1 TRBJ1-3 once TRBV5-1 CASSPGQGGLNTIYF TGCGCCAGCAGCCCTGGACAGGGGGGACTAAACACCATATATTTT
. TRBJ1-2 many TRBV19 CASSSGRGIFLDYGYTF TGTGCCAGTAGTAGCGGCAGGGGTATTTTCTTGGACTATGGCTACACCTTC
. TRBJ1-2 . TRBV12-3/TRBV12-4 CASSPGLGGYTF TGTGCCAGCAGCCCCGGTCTGGGTGGCTACACCTTC
. TRBJ1-2 many TRBV14 CASSQDVGVGGYTF TGTGCCAGCAGCCAAGATGTGGGGGTAGGCGGCTACACCTTC
. TRBJ1-2 . TRBV11-3 CASSLGVRTAIRGYTF TGTGCCAGCAGCTTAGGAGTAAGGACAGCGATTCGAGGCTACACCTTC
TRBD2 TRBJ2-5 . TRBV9 CASSERDGESGETQYF TGTGCCAGCAGCGAGCGGGACGGGGAGTCGGGAGAGACCCAGTACTTC
. TRBJ1-1 . TRBV25-1 CASSEGQSLLIPEAFF TGTGCCAGCAGTGAGGGACAATCCCTATTGATCCCTGAAGCTTTCTTT
. TRBJ2-2 . TRBV15 CATSLARAGELFF TGTGCCACCAGCTTAGCACGGGCCGGGGAGCTGTTTTTT
. TRBJ1-1 . TRBV20-1 CSASLADLNTEAFF TGCAGTGCTAGTCTAGCAGATTTGAACACTGAAGCTTTCTTT
. TRBJ1-2 . TRBV12-3/TRBV12-4 CASSAGNSLYGYTF TGTGCCAGCAGTGCGGGGAACAGCCTCTATGGCTACACCTTC
TRBD1 TRBJ1-5 . TRBV5-1 CARTGGAKSNQPQHF TGCGCCAGGACAGGGGGCGCAAAAAGCAATCAGCCCCAGCATTTT
. TRBJ1-5 few TRBV3-1 CASSQGISNQPQHF TGTGCCAGCAGCCAAGGGATTAGCAATCAGCCCCAGCATTTT
. TRBJ1-1 many TRBV24-1 CATSLEGHTEAFF TGTGCCACCTCCCTGGAGGGGCACACTGAAGCTTTCTTT
. TRBJ2-7 . TRBV7-9 CASSLSTGQYF TGTGCCAGCAGCTTATCAACGGGGCAGTACTTC
TRBD1 TRBJ2-5 . TRBV29-1 CNVEDGTGGETQYF TGCAACGTTGAAGATGGGACAGGAGGGGAGACCCAGTACTTC
TRBD1 TRBJ2-7 . TRBV7-9 CASSLEYPGQGFREQYF TGTGCCAGCAGCTTAGAGTACCCGGGACAGGGTTTCCGAGAGCAGTACTTC
. TRBJ2-7 . TRBV5-4 CASSLEGPIEQYF TGTGCCAGCAGCTTGGAGGGGCCGATCGAGCAGTACTTC
TRBD1 TRBJ2-5 . TRBV29-1 CSVASGQQETQYF TGCAGCGTTGCCTCGGGACAGCAAGAGACCCAGTACTTC
TRBD1 TRBJ1-1 many TRBV7-9 CASSPDFGTGLAEAFF TGTGCCAGCAGCCCAGATTTTGGGACAGGGTTAGCCGAAGCTTTCTTT
TRBD1 TRBJ1-5 many TRBV2 CASRQGDWGNQPQHF TGTGCCAGCCGACAGGGGGATTGGGGCAATCAGCCCCAGCATTTT
. TRBJ1-1 few TRBV12-3/TRBV12-4 CASSFYGAGTEAFF TGTGCCAGCAGTTTCTACGGGGCGGGAACTGAAGCTTTCTTT
TRBD1 TRBJ2-5 . TRBV13 CASSTRTGGSETQYF TGTGCCAGCAGCACTCGGACAGGGGGCTCGGAGACCCAGTACTTC
. TRBJ1-1 . TRBV6-1 CASSEGWGWNTEAFF TGTGCCAGCAGTGAAGGGTGGGGGTGGAACACTGAAGCTTTCTTT
. TRBJ2-6 many TRBV20-1 CSASPQGVGSGANVLTF TGCAGTGCTAGTCCCCAGGGAGTAGGCTCTGGGGCCAACGTCCTGACTTTC
TRBD1 TRBJ1-1 many TRBV29-1 CSVEDATGGSTEAFF TGCAGCGTTGAAGACGCTACAGGGGGTAGCACTGAAGCTTTCTTT